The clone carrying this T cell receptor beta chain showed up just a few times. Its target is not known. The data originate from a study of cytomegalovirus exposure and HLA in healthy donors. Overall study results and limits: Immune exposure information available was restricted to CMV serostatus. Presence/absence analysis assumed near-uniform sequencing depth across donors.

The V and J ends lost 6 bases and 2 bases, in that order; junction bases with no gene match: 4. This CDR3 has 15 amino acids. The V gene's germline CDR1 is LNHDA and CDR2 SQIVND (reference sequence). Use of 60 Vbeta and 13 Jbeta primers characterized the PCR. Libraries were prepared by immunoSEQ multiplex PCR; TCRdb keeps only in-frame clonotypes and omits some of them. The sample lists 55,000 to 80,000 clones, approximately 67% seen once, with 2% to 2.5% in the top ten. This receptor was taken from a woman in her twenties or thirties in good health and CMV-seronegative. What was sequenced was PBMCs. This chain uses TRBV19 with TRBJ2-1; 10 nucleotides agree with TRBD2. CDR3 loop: CASSPGTSAYNEQFF. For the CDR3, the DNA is TGTGCCAGTAGCCCCGGGACTAGCGCCTACAATGAGCAGTTCTTC.